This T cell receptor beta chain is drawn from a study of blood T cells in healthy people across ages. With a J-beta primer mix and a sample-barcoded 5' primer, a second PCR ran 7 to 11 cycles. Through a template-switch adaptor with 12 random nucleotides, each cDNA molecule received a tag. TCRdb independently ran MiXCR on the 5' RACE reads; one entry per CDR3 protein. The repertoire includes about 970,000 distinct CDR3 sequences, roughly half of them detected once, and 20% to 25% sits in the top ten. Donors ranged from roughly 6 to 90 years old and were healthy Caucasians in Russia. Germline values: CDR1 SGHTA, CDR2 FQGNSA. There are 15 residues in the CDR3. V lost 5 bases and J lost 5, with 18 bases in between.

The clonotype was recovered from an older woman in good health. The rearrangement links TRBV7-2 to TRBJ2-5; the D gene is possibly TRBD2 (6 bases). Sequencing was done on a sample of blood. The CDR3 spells CASSPAGGLLETQYF. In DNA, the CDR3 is TGTGCCAGCAGCCCCGCCGGGGGTTTACTGGAGACCCAGTACTTC. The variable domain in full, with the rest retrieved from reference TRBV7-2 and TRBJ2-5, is GAGVSQSPSNKVTEKGKDVELRCDPISGHTALYWYRQSLGQGLEFLIYFQGNSAPDKSGLPSDRFSAERTGGSVSTLTIQRTQQEDSAVYLCASSPAGGLLETQYFGPGTRLLVL.